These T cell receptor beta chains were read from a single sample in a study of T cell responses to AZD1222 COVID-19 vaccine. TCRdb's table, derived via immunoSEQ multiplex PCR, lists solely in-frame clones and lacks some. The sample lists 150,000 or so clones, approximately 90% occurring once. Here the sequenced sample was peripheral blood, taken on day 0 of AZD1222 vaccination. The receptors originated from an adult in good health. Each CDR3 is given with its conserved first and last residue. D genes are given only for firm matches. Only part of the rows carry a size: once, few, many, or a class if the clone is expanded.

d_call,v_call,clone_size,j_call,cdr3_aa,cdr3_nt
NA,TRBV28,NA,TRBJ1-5,CASTIGVNQPQHF,TGTGCCAGCACCATAGGGGTGAATCAGCCCCAGCATTTT
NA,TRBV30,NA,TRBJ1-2,CAWSINGGSTF,TGTGCCTGGAGTATTAATGGCGGTTCCACCTTC
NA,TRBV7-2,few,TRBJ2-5,CASSLYKRSQETQYF,TGTGCCAGCAGCTTATATAAGCGGAGCCAAGAGACCCAGTACTTC
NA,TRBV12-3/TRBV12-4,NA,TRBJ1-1,CASSYPGGREAFF,TGTGCCAGCAGTTACCCCGGCGGTAGGGAAGCTTTCTTT
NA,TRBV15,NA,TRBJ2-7,CATSRVRADRGEQYF,TGTGCCACCAGCAGGGTCCGGGCGGACCGCGGGGAGCAGTACTTC
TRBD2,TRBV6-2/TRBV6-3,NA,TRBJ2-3,CASSTGTSELGDTQYF,TGTGCCAGCAGTACCGGGACTAGTGAGCTTGGCGATACGCAGTATTTT
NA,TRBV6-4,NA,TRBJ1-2,CASSDSGRGDGYTF,TGTGCCAGCAGTGACTCGGGAAGGGGAGACGGCTACACCTTC
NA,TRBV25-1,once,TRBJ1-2,CATSTENYGYTF,TGTGCCACCTCGACGGAGAACTATGGCTACACCTTC
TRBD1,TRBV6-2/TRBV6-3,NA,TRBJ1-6,CASSRDRTDHLHF,TGTGCCAGCAGCCGGGACAGGACTGACCATCTCCACTTT
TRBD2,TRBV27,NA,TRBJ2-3,CASSPRTSGDTQYF,TGTGCCAGCAGTCCTCGGACTAGCGGCGATACGCAGTATTTT
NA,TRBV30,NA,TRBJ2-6,CAVRVSGANVLTF,TGTGCCGTCAGGGTCTCCGGGGCCAACGTCCTGACTTTC
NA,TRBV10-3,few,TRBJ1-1,CAIQGNANTEAFF,TGTGCCATTCAGGGAAATGCGAACACTGAAGCTTTCTTT
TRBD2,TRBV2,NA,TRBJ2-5,CASSPGTSGQETQYF,TGTGCCAGCAGCCCCGGGACTAGCGGGCAAGAGACCCAGTACTTC
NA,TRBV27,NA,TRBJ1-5,CASSLTAGGASGPQHF,TGTGCCAGCAGTTTGACGGCGGGGGGCGCGTCGGGGCCCCAGCATTTT
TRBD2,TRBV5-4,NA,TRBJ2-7,CASSAMTSGSAYEQYF,TGTGCCAGCAGCGCTATGACTAGCGGGAGCGCCTACGAGCAGTACTTC
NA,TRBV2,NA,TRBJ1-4,CASSEAPKGNEKLFF,TGTGCCAGCAGTGAAGCGCCGAAGGGGAATGAAAAACTGTTTTTT
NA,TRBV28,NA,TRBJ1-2,CASSWGPVNYGYTF,TGTGCCAGCAGTTGGGGCCCAGTAAACTATGGCTACACCTTC
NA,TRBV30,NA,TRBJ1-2,CAWSPRDLYTF,TGTGCCTGGAGTCCAAGGGACCTCTACACCTTC
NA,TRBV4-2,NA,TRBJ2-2,CASSPGPLGELFF,TGTGCCAGCAGCCCCGGGCCCTTGGGGGAGCTGTTTTTT
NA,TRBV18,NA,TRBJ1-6,CASSPSGGLDSPLHF,TGTGCCAGCTCACCGTCCGGAGGGTTGGACTCACCCCTCCACTTT
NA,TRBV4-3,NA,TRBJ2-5,CASSQDRYQAQYF,TGCGCCAGCAGCCAAGATCGGTATCAGGCCCAGTACTTC
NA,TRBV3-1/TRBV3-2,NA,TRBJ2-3,CASSHRGNTQYF,TGTGCCAGCAGCCATCGGGGGAATACGCAGTATTTT
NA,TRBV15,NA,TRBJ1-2,CATSRPGGAPSDGYTF,TGTGCCACCAGCAGGCCTGGCGGGGCCCCTAGCGATGGCTACACCTTC
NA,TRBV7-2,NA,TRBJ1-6,CASSFGEKSYNSPLHF,TGTGCCAGCAGCTTCGGGGAAAAGTCCTATAATTCACCCCTCCACTTT
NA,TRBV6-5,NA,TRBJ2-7,CASISQTRYEQYF,TGTGCCAGCATTTCACAAACGCGCTACGAGCAGTACTTC
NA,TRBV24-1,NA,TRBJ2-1,CATSDLQGDNEQFF,TGTGCCACCAGTGATTTGCAAGGGGACAATGAGCAGTTCTTC
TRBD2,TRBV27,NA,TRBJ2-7,CASSSLGGNGIGAGEQYF,TGTGCCAGCAGTTCCCTGGGGGGGAACGGTATAGGAGCGGGCGAGCAGTACTTC
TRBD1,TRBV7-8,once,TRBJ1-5,CASSWRGRQPQHF,TGTGCCAGCAGCTGGAGGGGGCGTCAGCCCCAGCATTTT
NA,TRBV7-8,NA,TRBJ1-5,CASSLWADSNQPQHF,TGTGCCAGCAGCCTATGGGCCGATAGCAATCAGCCCCAGCATTTT
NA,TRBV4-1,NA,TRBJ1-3,CASSQVLGSGNTIYF,TGCGCCAGCAGCCAAGTCCTCGGATCTGGAAACACCATATATTTT
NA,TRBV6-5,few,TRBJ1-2,CASRRPTGPYTF,TGTGCCAGCAGGCGACCTACAGGGCCCTACACCTTC
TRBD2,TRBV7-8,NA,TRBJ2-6,CASSFPGRAGANVLTF,TGTGCCAGCAGCTTCCCCGGGAGGGCTGGGGCCAACGTCCTGACTTTC
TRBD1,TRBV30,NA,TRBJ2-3,CAWSVGDRFADTQYF,TGTGCCTGGAGTGTAGGGGACAGGTTCGCGGATACGCAGTATTTT
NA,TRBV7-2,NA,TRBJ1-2,CASSLTGPLNYGYTF,TGTGCCAGCAGCTTAACAGGGCCCCTCAACTATGGCTACACCTTC
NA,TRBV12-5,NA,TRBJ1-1,CASGKGRRGSTEAFF,TGTGCTAGTGGTAAGGGACGAAGGGGCAGCACTGAAGCTTTCTTT
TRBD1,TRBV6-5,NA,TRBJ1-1,CASSPGTANTEAFF,TGTGCCAGCAGTCCCGGGACAGCGAACACTGAAGCTTTCTTT
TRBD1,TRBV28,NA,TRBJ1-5,CASSPRGGLWPQHF,TGTGCCAGCAGTCCCAGGGGGGGGCTATGGCCCCAGCATTTT
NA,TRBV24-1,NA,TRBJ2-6,CATRRNAGSGANVLTF,TGTGCCACCAGAAGGAACGCAGGCTCTGGGGCCAACGTCCTGACTTTC
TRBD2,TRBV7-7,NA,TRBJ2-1,CASSRAGATSNEQFF,TGTGCTAGCAGCCGAGCGGGGGCCACATCCAATGAGCAGTTCTTC
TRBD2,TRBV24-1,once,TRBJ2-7,CATSAGGFQGEYF,TGTGCCACCAGTGCGGGGGGGTTTCAAGGGGAGTACTTC
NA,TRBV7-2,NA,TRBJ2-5,CASSGRGARETQYF,TGTGCCAGCAGTGGCCGGGGGGCCCGAGAGACCCAGTACTTC
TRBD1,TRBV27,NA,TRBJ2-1,CATQTGYYNEQFF,TGTGCCACCCAGACAGGGTATTACAATGAGCAGTTCTTC
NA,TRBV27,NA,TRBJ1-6,CASSPARTPLHF,TGTGCCAGCAGTCCGGCGAGGACACCCCTCCACTTT
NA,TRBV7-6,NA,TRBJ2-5,CASSTRALSRGQETQYF,TGTGCCAGCAGCACCCGGGCCCTTTCGCGGGGCCAAGAGACCCAGTACTTC
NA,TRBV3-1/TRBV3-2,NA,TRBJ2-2,CASSQAAGLQKLFF,TGTGCCAGCAGCCAAGCCGCGGGACTCCAGAAGCTGTTTTTT
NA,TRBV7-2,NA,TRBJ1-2,CASSTLDILGSYGYTF,TGTGCCAGCAGCACCCTGGACATCCTCGGTAGCTATGGCTACACCTTC
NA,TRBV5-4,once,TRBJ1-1,CASSLGRGDTEAFF,TGTGCCAGCAGCTTGGGAAGGGGTGACACTGAAGCTTTCTTT